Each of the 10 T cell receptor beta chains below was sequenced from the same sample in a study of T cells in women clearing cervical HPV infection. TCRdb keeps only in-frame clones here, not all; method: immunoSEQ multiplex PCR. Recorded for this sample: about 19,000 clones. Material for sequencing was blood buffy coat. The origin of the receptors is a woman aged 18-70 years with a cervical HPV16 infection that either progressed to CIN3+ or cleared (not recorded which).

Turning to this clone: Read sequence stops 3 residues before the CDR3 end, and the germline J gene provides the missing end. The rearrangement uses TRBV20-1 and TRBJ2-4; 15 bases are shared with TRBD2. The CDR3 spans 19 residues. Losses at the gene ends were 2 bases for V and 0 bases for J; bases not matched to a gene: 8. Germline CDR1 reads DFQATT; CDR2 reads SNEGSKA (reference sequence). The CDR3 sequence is CSARPPGLAGGVAKNIQYF. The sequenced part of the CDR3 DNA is TGCAGTGCTAGACCCCCCGGACTAGCGGGGGGGGTAGCCAAAAACATT.

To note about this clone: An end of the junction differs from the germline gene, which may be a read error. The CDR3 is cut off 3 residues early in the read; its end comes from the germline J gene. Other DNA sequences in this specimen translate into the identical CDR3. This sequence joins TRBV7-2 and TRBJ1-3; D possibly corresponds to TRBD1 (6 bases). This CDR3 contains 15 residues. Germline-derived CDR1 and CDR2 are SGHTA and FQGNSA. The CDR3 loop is CASSPRGGSGNTIYF. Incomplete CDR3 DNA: TGTGCCAGCAGCCCGAGGGGGGGATCCGGAAACACT.

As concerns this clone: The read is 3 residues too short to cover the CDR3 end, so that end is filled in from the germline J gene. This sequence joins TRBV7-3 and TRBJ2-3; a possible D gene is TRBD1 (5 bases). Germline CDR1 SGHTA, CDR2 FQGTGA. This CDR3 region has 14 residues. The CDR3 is CASSLGRSQETQYF. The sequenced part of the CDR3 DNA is TGTGCCAGCAGCTTGGGGCGGTCACAAGAGACG. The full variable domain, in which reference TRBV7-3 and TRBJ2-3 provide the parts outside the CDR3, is GAGVSQTPSNKVTEKGKYVELRCDPISGHTALYWYRQSLGQGPEFLIYFQGTGAADDSGLPNDRFFAVRPEGSVSTLKIQRTERGDSAVYLCASSLGRSQETQYFGPGTRLTVL.

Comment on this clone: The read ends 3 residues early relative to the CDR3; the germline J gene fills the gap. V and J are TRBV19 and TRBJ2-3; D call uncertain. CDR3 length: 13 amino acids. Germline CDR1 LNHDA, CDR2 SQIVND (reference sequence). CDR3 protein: CASSRAVQETQYF. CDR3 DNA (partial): TGTGCCAGTAGTAGGGCAGTCCAAGAGACG.

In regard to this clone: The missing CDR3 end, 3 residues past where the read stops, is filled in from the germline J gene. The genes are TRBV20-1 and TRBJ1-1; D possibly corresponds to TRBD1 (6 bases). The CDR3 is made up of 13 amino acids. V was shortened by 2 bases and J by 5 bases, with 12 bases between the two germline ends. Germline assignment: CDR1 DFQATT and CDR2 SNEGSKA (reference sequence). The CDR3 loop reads CSARPGAGTEAFF. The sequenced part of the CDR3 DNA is TGCAGTGCTAGACCAGGGGCAGGGACTGAA.

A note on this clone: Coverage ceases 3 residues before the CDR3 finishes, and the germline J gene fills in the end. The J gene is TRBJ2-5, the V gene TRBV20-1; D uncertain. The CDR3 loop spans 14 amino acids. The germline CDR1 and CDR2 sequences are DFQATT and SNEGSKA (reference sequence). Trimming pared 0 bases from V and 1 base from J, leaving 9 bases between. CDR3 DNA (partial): TGCAGTGCTAGAGATCGGAGCGCCCAAGAGACC. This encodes CSARDRSAQET. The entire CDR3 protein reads CSARDRSAQETQYF.

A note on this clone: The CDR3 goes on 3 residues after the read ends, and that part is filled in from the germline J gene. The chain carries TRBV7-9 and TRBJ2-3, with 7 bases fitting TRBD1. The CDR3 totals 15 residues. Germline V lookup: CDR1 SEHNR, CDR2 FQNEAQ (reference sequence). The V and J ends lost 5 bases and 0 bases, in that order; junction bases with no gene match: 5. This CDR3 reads CASSRSDRSTDTQYF. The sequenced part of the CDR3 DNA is TGTGCCAGCAGCAGATCGGACAGGAGCACAGATACG.

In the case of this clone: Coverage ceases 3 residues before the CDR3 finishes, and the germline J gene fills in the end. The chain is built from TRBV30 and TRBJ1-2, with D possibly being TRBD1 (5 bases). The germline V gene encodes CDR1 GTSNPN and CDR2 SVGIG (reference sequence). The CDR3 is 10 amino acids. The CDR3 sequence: CAWSEGVYTF. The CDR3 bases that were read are TGTGCCTGGAGTGAAGGGGTC.

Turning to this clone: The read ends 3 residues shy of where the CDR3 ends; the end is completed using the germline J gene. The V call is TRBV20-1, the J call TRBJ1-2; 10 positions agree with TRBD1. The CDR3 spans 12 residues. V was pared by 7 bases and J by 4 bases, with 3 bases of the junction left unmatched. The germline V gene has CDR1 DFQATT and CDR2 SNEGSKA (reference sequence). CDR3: CSVRDRGYGYTF. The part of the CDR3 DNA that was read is TGCAGTGTCCGGGACAGGGGCTATGGC.

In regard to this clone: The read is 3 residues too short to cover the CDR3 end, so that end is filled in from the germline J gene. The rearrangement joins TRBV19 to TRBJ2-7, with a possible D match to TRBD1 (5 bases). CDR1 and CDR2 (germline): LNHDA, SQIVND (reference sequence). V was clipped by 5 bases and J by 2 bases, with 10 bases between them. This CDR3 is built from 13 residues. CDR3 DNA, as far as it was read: TGTGCCAGTAGTTTCGGACAAACCTACGAG. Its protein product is CASSFGQTYE. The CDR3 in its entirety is CASSFGQTYEQYF.